A single sample gave rise to the 3 T cell receptor delta chains below, sequenced in a study of gamma-delta T cells after stem cell transplantation. TCRdb redid clone calling on the RT-PCR reads using CATT. In the table there are some 2,000 delta-chain clones, approximately 14% of which are singletons. The source material was gamma-delta T cells. These receptors were obtained from a human donor. It is not recorded whose cells these are; they may come from a transplant donor.

The table lists this clone with a few counts. CDR3 in amino acids: CACDTLPPHNTDKLIF. In DNA, the CDR3 is TGTGCCTGTGACACGCTCCCTCCACACAACACCGATAAACTCATCTTT. This chain links TRDV2 with TRDJ1, with D hard to call. The germline V gene has CDR1 GEAIGNYY and CDR2 EKD. The CDR3 spans 16 residues. V lost 1 base to trimming and J lost 0 bases, with 14 bases between them.

Of note for this clone: A junction end diverges from the germline sequence, so it may reflect a read error. This rearrangement joins TRDV2 to TRDJ2; 9 bases map to TRDD3. No J gene is reported in TCRdb; it was inferred here by comparing the DNA with germline. Germline V gives CDR1 GEAIGNYY, CDR2 EKD. The CDR3 covers 20 residues. The CDR3 loop is CACDTRSCVRGDTNKAKLFF. For the CDR3, the DNA is TGTGCCTGTGACACCAGAAGTTGCGTACGGGGGGATACCAATAAAGCAAAACTCTTCTTT.

This clone was seen more than once but under ten times. As DNA, the CDR3 is TGTGCCTGTGACACCGTGTTTAAGGGATACGAAACTTTTTCCTGGGACACCCGACAGATGTTTTTC. Amino acids: CACDTVFKGYETFSWDTRQMFF. This chain links TRDV2 with TRDJ3; 8 positions agree with TRDD3. The CDR3 consists of 22 residues. Germline-derived CDR1 and CDR2 are GEAIGNYY and EKD. The trim removed 0 bases at V and 1 base at J, leaving 16 bases unmatched.